Shown below are 26 T cell receptor beta chains from a single sample sequenced in a study of blood T cell repertoires in COVID-19. Produced via immunoSEQ multiplex PCR; TCRdb's table is partial and in-frame only. The sample includes about 80,000 clones, around 79% of them seen just once. The sequenced material came from peripheral blood. The receptors were gathered from a man at least 80 years old with acute or convalescent COVID-19.

The V gene is TRBV10-3, the J gene TRBJ1-2, with TRBD1 matching 8 bases. J lost 6 bases, V lost 7 bases, and 7 bases had no gene match. The germline V gene has CDR1 ENHRY and CDR2 SYGVKD. CDR3 length: 13 amino acids. The CDR3 sequence: CAIKGAGGHGYTF. The CDR3 DNA follows: TGTGCCATCAAAGGAGCAGGGGGCCATGGCTACACCTTC.

The chain recombines TRBV29-1 with TRBJ2-5; D remains ambiguous. With 7 bases removed from V and 5 bases from J, the gap between germline ends came to 11 bases. The CDR3 length is 11 residues. Germline-derived CDR1 and CDR2 are SQVTM and ANQGSEA. Written as DNA, the CDR3 is TGCAGCGAACTAATTGGGGAGACCCAGTACTTC. It yields the protein CSELIGETQYF.

V usage is TRBV2 and J usage is TRBJ2-1; TRBD2 agrees at 8 bases. This CDR3 comprises 16 residues. The germline V gene encodes CDR1 SNHLY and CDR2 FYNNEI. J lost 7 bases, V lost 4 bases, and 12 bases had no gene match. The CDR3 DNA sequence: TGTGCCAGCAGTGGAGGGAGGAGCGGGGGAGCGAATGAGCAGTTCTTC. Its protein product is CASSGGRSGGANEQFF.

Details on this clone: One junction end disagrees with the germline gene, perhaps due to a read error. This chain connects TRBV7-7 to TRBJ2-2, with D perhaps TRBD2 (7 bases). This CDR3 region has 17 residues. Germline values: CDR1 SSHAT, CDR2 FNYEAQ (reference sequence). Here the CDR3 DNA reads TGTGCTAGCAGCCCTGACGGGGGGCGTCCGAACACCGGGGAGCTGTTTTTT. The encoded protein is CASSPDGGRPNTGELFF.

This sequence joins TRBV18 and TRBJ1-2; 10 bases match TRBD1. This CDR3 contains 13 residues. CDR1 is KGHSH, CDR2 LQKENI, per germline. With 7 bases clipped from V and 8 bases from J, the junction kept 7 bases outside the gene matches. The chain's CDR3 is CASFATGGLGYTF. CDR3 in DNA: TGTGCCAGCTTTGCGACAGGGGGCCTCGGCTACACCTTC.

The chain combines TRBV3-1 (or the pseudogene TRBV3-2) with TRBJ2-7; D gene unclear. V was cut by 0 bases and J by 3 bases, with 9 bases left in between. Germline CDR1 LGHDT, CDR2 YNNKEL (reference sequence). CDR3 length: 14 amino acids. Here the CDR3 DNA reads TGTGCCAGCAGCCAAGATGGCCAGTTCTACGAGCAGTACTTC. Translating gives CASSQDGQFYEQYF.

This sequence joins TRBV2 and TRBJ1-2, with D tentatively TRBD1 (6 bases). V lost 6 bases, J lost 4 bases, and 12 bases lay in between. The CDR3 consists of 13 residues. CDR1 SNHLY and CDR2 FYNNEI come from the germline V gene. The CDR3 DNA follows: TGTGCCAGCAGCGGACAGAAACTCTATGGCTACACCTTC. The encoded protein is CASSGQKLYGYTF.

The chain uses TRBV2 and TRBJ2-3, with 8 bases fitting TRBD2. This CDR3 region has 17 residues. With V trimmed by 2 bases and J by 6 bases, 13 bases remained unmatched. In germline, CDR1 is SNHLY, CDR2 FYNNEI. In DNA, the CDR3 is TGTGCCAGCAGTGAAAGGAGGGGTAGCGGGGTCTGGGATACGCAGTATTTT. Protein sequence: CASSERRGSGVWDTQYF.

This chain uses TRBV27 with TRBJ2-2; 7 nucleotides align to TRBD1. The CDR3 is 15 amino acids. The germline CDR1 and CDR2 sequences are MNHEY and SMNVEV (reference sequence). Trimming removed 3 bases from V and 1 base from J; junction bases left unmatched: 2. The CDR3 is CASSLGQMNTGELFF. CDR3 bases: TGTGCCAGCAGTTTGGGACAGATGAACACCGGGGAGCTGTTTTTT.

The chain combines TRBV10-3 with TRBJ2-1; a possible D gene is TRBD1 (6 bases). This CDR3 has 13 residues. In germline, CDR1 is ENHRY, CDR2 SYGVKD. V gave up 6 bases and J gave up 4 bases, with 10 bases separating them. Here the CDR3 DNA reads TGTGCCATCAGCAACAGGGAATACAATGAGCAGTTCTTC. Translation gives CAISNREYNEQFF.

V gene TRBV6-5 combines with J gene TRBJ2-1; 10 nucleotides match TRBD2. This CDR3 spans 15 amino acids. V lost 5 bases to trimming and J lost 8 bases; unmatched junction nucleotides: 9. Germline V gives CDR1 MNHEY, CDR2 SVGAGI. The CDR3 DNA reads TGTGCCAGCAGTACGAAACTAGCGGGGAAGCATGAGCAGTTCTTC. Translated: CASSTKLAGKHEQFF.

V is TRBV5-8 and J is TRBJ1-5; 7 nucleotides match TRBD1. Per the germline V gene, CDR1 is SGHTS and CDR2 is YDEGEE. J gave up 3 bases and V 5 bases, and 8 bases lay outside the gene matches. The CDR3 loop spans 15 amino acids. CDR3: CASSEGTAHNQPQHF. The CDR3 DNA follows: TGTGCCAGCAGTGAAGGGACAGCCCACAATCAGCCCCAGCATTTT.

The chain's CDR3 is CASSEGAGITV. The CDR3 DNA reads TGTGCCAGCAGTGAAGGGGCAGGTATTACGGTC. The chain joins TRBV6-1 to TRBJ2-7; D is ambiguous. Germline CDR1 is MNHNS and CDR2 is SASEGT. The CDR3 spans 11 residues.

The chain recombines TRBV2 with TRBJ1-1; D is unclear. Trimming stripped 2 bases from V and 0 bases from J, with 7 bases between. CDR1 and CDR2 (germline): SNHLY, FYNNEI. The CDR3 totals 14 residues. DNA of the CDR3: TGTGCCAGCAGTGAACGGGTCCTGAACACTGAAGCTTTCTTT. Its protein product is CASSERVLNTEAFF. Using reference TRBV2 and TRBJ1-1 for the parts outside the CDR3, the full variable domain is EPEVTQTPSHQVTQMGQEVILRCVPISNHLYFYWYRQILGQKVEFLVSFYNNEISEKSEIFDDQFSVERPDGSNFTLKIRSTKLEDSAMYFCASSERVLNTEAFFGQGTRLTVV.

The gene calls are TRBV6-5 and TRBJ1-1, with D possibly TRBD1 on 6 matching bases. The CDR3 is 14 residues long. CDR1 is MNHEY and CDR2 is SVGAGI in the germline V gene. The V end was cut by 1 base, the J end by 1 base, with 7 bases between. CDR3 DNA: TGTGCCAGCAGTTACTTACAGGGGAACACTGAAGCTTTCTTT. This gives the protein CASSYLQGNTEAFF.

V usage is TRBV7-7 and J usage is TRBJ1-1; possible D gene TRBD1, 6 bases. The CDR3 is 17 amino acids. Germline lookup yields CDR1 SSHAT and CDR2 FNYEAQ (reference sequence). CDR3 bases: TGTGTCCACCCGGACAGACGAAATTGGGACCGGAACACTGAAGCTTTCTTT. This sequence encodes CVHPDRRNWDRNTEAFF.

The CDR3 region has the DNA TGTGCCAGCAGCCTGACAGGGTCTGGAAACACCATATATTTT. As protein: CASSLTGSGNTIYF. V usage is TRBV5-6 and J usage is TRBJ1-3, with 7 positions matching TRBD1. With V trimmed by 4 bases and J by 1 base, 2 bases remained unmatched. The CDR3 runs to 14 residues. Germline V gives CDR1 SGHDT, CDR2 YYEEEE.

The genes are TRBV9 and TRBJ1-1; D might be TRBD1 (5 bases). The CDR3 extends over 14 amino acids. Germline lookup yields CDR1 SGDLS and CDR2 YYNGEE. Trimming stripped 7 bases from V and 2 bases from J, with 15 bases between. CDR3 in amino acids: CASGREVGNTEAFF. CDR3 sequence (DNA): TGTGCCAGCGGCAGGGAGGTTGGAAACACTGAAGCTTTCTTT.

The chain uses TRBV2 and TRBJ1-6, with D tentatively TRBD1 (5 bases). The CDR3 contains 13 residues. V dropped 3 bases and J dropped 8 bases, with 8 bases sitting between them. The germline V gene encodes CDR1 SNHLY and CDR2 FYNNEI. The CDR3, as DNA: TGTGCCAGCAGTGACGGGGGGTATTCACCCCTCCACTTT. Encoded protein: CASSDGGYSPLHF. The variable domain in full, completed from reference TRBV2 and TRBJ1-6, reads EPEVTQTPSHQVTQMGQEVILRCVPISNHLYFYWYRQILGQKVEFLVSFYNNEISEKSEIFDDQFSVERPDGSNFTLKIRSTKLEDSAMYFCASSDGGYSPLHFGNGTRLTVT.

The chain joins TRBV24-1 to TRBJ1-2, with 7 nucleotides matching TRBD1. This CDR3 has 16 amino acids. V was pared by 3 bases and J by 0 bases, with 6 bases of the junction left unmatched. CDR1 and CDR2 from the germline V gene are KGHDR and SFDVKD. CDR3 protein: CATSDLTGRANYGYTF. In nucleotides, the CDR3 is TGTGCCACCAGTGATCTGACAGGGAGAGCTAACTATGGCTACACCTTC.

The chain links TRBV19 to TRBJ2-5, with 8 bases matching TRBD1. In germline, CDR1 is LNHDA, CDR2 SQIVND (reference sequence). The trim removed 3 bases at V and 4 bases at J, leaving 7 bases unmatched. This CDR3 spans 15 amino acids. The DNA for the CDR3 is TGTGCCAGTAGTATGGGCAGGGGGCGTGGAGAGACCCAGTACTTC. This translates into CASSMGRGRGETQYF.

In its sample, this clone was seen a few times. CDR3 protein: CASSEAGGLFF. For the CDR3, the DNA is TGTGCCAGCAGTGAAGCGGGAGGACTGTTTTTT. This chain joins TRBV2 and TRBJ1-4; D not certain. Germline V gives CDR1 SNHLY, CDR2 FYNNEI. Trimming took off 0 bases at V and 13 bases at J, with 6 bases between the two ends. The CDR3 loop spans 11 amino acids.

The gene calls are TRBV5-1 and TRBJ1-2; 8 bases are shared with TRBD1. CDR1 SGHRS and CDR2 YFSETQ come from the germline V gene. The CDR3 has 14 residues. J gave up 8 bases and V 3 bases, and 9 bases lay outside the gene matches. CDR3 residues: CASSWGNRGIGYTF. The CDR3, as DNA: TGCGCCAGCAGCTGGGGGAACAGGGGGATAGGCTACACCTTC.

In the case of this clone: Germline and junction disagree at one end, which may indicate a read error. J is TRBJ2-3 and V is TRBV7-7; TRBD2 matches 13 bases. The CDR3 is made up of 17 amino acids. CDR1 is SSHAT, CDR2 FNYEAQ, per germline (reference sequence). The CDR3, as DNA: TGTGCTAGCAGCTTACTAGCGGGGGGGTCTAGCACAGATACGCAGTATTTT. Translating gives CASSLLAGGSSTDTQYF.

The J gene is TRBJ2-7, the V gene TRBV5-1; TRBD2 aligns across 12 bases. The CDR3 consists of 16 residues. The germline V gene has CDR1 SGHRS and CDR2 YFSETQ. Trimming cost V 4 bases and J 7 bases; bases outside gene matches: 12. CDR3 DNA: TGCGCCAGCAGCCGTACTAGCGGGGGGCGGCGTGGGGAGCAGTACTTC. Encoded protein: CASSRTSGGRRGEQYF.

The rearrangement links TRBV6-5 to TRBJ1-1; no reliable D call. Germline-derived CDR1 and CDR2 are MNHEY and SVGAGI. Trimming removed 3 bases at V and 1 base at J, with 15 bases between. This CDR3 is 16 amino acids long. The CDR3 sequence is CASSYKSRVGNTEAFF. CDR3 in DNA: TGTGCCAGCAGTTATAAGTCGAGGGTCGGGAACACTGAAGCTTTCTTT.